This T cell receptor beta chain was identified during a study of T cell responses to AZD1222 COVID-19 vaccine. The data were produced by immunoSEQ multiplex PCR, yet TCRdb's version contains in-frame clones alone and is incomplete. Here the sample spans approximately 200,000 clones, over 85% being singletons. The CDR3 runs 12 residues. Per the germline V gene, CDR1 is PRHDT and CDR2 is FYEKMQ (reference sequence). Trimming took 5 bases from V and 7 from J, leaving 8 bases between them. The chain is built from TRBV13 and TRBJ2-2; weak D call: TRBD1 (6 bases). The receptor's source is an adult who received the AZD1222 COVID-19 vaccine. Sequenced material: peripheral blood, taken 28 days after the second AZD1222 dose. The CDR3 is CASSVDSGELFF. CDR3 in DNA: TGTGCCAGCAGCGTGGACAGCGGGGAGCTGTTTTTT.